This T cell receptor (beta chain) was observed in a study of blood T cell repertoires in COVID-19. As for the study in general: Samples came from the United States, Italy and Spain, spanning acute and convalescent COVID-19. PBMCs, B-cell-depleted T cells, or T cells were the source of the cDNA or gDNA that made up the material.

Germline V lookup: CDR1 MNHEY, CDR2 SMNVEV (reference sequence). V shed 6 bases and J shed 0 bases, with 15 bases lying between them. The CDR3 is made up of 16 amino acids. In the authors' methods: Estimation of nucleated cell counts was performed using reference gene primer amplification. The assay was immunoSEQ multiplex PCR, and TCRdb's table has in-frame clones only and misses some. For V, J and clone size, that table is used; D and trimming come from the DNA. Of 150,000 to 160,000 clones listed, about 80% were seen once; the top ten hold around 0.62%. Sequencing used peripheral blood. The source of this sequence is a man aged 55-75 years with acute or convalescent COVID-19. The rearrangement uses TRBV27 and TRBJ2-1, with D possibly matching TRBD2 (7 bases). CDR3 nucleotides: TGTGCCAGCAGCACGGGGGGCCCCAGCTCCTACAATGAGCAGTTCTTC. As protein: CASSTGGPSSYNEQFF.